This TCR beta chain was sequenced during a study of tumor-infiltrating lymphocytes in glioblastoma multiforme. Points from the study as a whole: Functional subtype sorting of these T cells was not performed.

This clonotype was picked up many times. The antigen is unknown. A much larger clone lies one base from this, so it may be a read error. Multiple V-beta primers and a C-beta primer amplified TCRB from RNA. TCRdb redid the calling of the multiplex PCR reads with MiXCR, one entry per CDR3 protein. The sample shows about 10,000 distinct CDR3 sequences, around two thirds of them seen only once. The specimen was brain tumor tissue. The sequence came from a male donor with glioblastoma.

As DNA, the CDR3 is TGCAGTGCTAGAAACCCACAGGGGGGACCTAAAGCTTTCTTT. Its translation is CSARNPQGGPKAFF. The chain has TRBV20-1 and TRBJ1-1; TRBD1 matches 8 bases. Per the germline V gene, CDR1 is DFQATT and CDR2 is SNEGSKA (reference sequence). J lost 9 bases, V lost 2 bases, and 11 bases had no gene match. This CDR3 comprises 14 residues.